The source of this T cell receptor (beta chain) is a study of T cells in Graves' hyperthyroidism and ophthalmopathy. As concerns this clonotype: Its antigen is as yet unknown.

Using RNA transcripts as the source, TCR beta CDR3 regions were amplified. During a first-round RT-PCR of the TCR CDR3, the HTBI primer set was used. TCRdb redid the calling of the multiplex PCR reads with MiXCR, one entry per CDR3 protein. The sample gives approximately 530,000 distinct CDR3 sequences, about 20% of which show up once; 47% is in the top ten. Exclusions: uncontrolled infection, other autoimmune disease, pregnancy, lactation. Every diagnosis used clinical symptoms, serum thyroxine and TRAb, thyroid ultrasound and orbital computed tomography. Study-wide findings and caveats: Most expanded thyroid clonotypes above 0.001 also appeared in blood. Ophthalmopathy, as predicted by the model, came a median roughly 6.5 months after the prediction.

Germline lookup yields CDR1 DFQATT and CDR2 SNEGSKA (reference sequence). V trimming: 2 bases; J trimming: 7 bases; junction bases outside the gene matches: 8. There are 14 residues in the CDR3. The chain is built from TRBV20-1 and TRBJ1-5; 7 positions agree with TRBD1. The source of this sequence is a man aged 35-49 years with Graves' ophthalmopathy. The sequenced sample was blood. CDR3 sequence reads: CSARRQGGGQPQHF. The CDR3 coding sequence is TGCAGTGCTAGAAGACAGGGTGGAGGACAGCCCCAGCATTTT.